This TCR beta chain is from a study of cytomegalovirus exposure and HLA in healthy donors. The CDR3 runs to 17 residues. J lost 2 bases, V lost 3 bases, and 2 bases had no gene match. The germline CDR1 and CDR2 sequences are WSHSY and SAAADI. The PCR contained 60 Vbeta and 13 Jbeta primers. The protocol was immunoSEQ multiplex PCR, while the TCRdb copy is restricted to in-frame clones and leaves out a portion. The table lists 150,000 to 200,000 clones, roughly four fifths of them singletons. As to this clone: This sample also contains other DNA sequences that code for the same CDR3.

Material for sequencing was PBMCs. This TCR came from a woman aged 18-29 years in good health and CMV-seronegative. The V and J genes are TRBV10-2 and TRBJ2-2; 14 bases are shared with TRBD2. The CDR3 DNA reads TGCGCCAGCAGTGAAGGACTAGCGGGGGGTAACACCGGGGAGCTGTTTTTT. It specifies CASSEGLAGGNTGELFF.